What follows is one TCR beta chain and its context. Unique molecular identifiers were built into the TCRbeta library. TCRdb independently ran MiXCR on the PCR reads; one entry per CDR3 protein. In the table there are 350,000 to 450,000 distinct CDR3 sequences, about an eighth of which are singletons. The sample is drawn from a study of T-cell reconstitution after alpha-beta-depleted transplantation in children. From germline, CDR1 is ENHRY and CDR2 SYGVKD. The CDR3 consists of 13 residues. V shed 4 bases and J shed 1 base, with 7 bases lying between them. This TCR derives from a human donor who donated a stem cell graft to a child with Fanconi anemia. V gene TRBV10-3 combines with J gene TRBJ1-1, with D hard to call. The sample was PBMCs, taken from the stem cell graft. CDR3 amino acids: CAISGPQNTEAFF. The CDR3 nucleotides read TGTGCCATCAGTGGTCCTCAGAACACTGAAGCTTTCTTT.